This T cell receptor (beta chain) was sequenced for a study of blood T cell repertoires in COVID-19. Study-level information: PBMCs, B-cell-depleted T cells, or T cells provided the cDNA or gDNA that made up the material.

This clone was seen just once. Germline V gives CDR1 SGHRS, CDR2 YFSETQ. Trimming removed 0 bases at V and 0 bases at J, with 12 bases between. This CDR3 region has 16 residues. In the authors' methods: Estimation of nucleated cell counts relied on the amplification of reference gene primers. Clones were sequenced by immunoSEQ multiplex PCR, and TCRdb holds only the in-frame ones, with some missing. V and J calls and clone size are given by that table; D and trimming were obtained from the DNA. Among about 120,000 clones listed, around 82% were seen once. The receptor's source is a man younger than 45 with COVID-19, enrolled during active disease. Sequenced input: peripheral blood. The J gene is TRBJ1-1, the V gene TRBV5-1; D gene uncertain. CDR3 residues: CASSLGRRLMNTEAFF. The CDR3 nucleotides are TGCGCCAGCAGCTTGGGGAGACGGCTCATGAACACTGAAGCTTTCTTT.